This T cell receptor beta chain comes out of a study of early T cells in non-severe SARS-CoV-2 infection. Across the study: Sequencing targeted bulk RNA from unsorted whole blood, leaving chains unpaired.

This clonotype was seen many times. The TCR library protocol was used to attach unique molecular identifiers. These identifiers were attached to individual cDNA molecules. TCRdb re-called the 5' RACE reads with MiXCR, one entry per CDR3 protein. In the table there are almost 85,000 distinct CDR3 sequences, about 12% of which are singletons. V lost 6 bases to trimming and J lost 9 bases; unmatched junction nucleotides: 8. This CDR3 has 14 amino acids. CDR1 MNHEY and CDR2 SVGAGI come from the germline V gene. Sequenced material: whole blood. The clonotype originates from an adult who was a healthcare worker with PCR-confirmed SARS-CoV-2 infection or an uninfected control (not recorded which). The V and J genes are TRBV6-5 and TRBJ2-7; 13 bases are shared with TRBD2. The CDR3 DNA reads as TGTGCCAGCAGCCAAGGACTAGCGGGAGTGTCGCAGTACTTC. Its protein product is CASSQGLAGVSQYF.